Listed here is a single T cell receptor beta chain. Its antigen remains unidentified. This record belongs to a study of esophageal squamous cell carcinoma under preoperative chemotherapy. Across the whole study: Samples included peripheral blood T cells as well as tumor-infiltrating lymphocytes. Study-wide results and caveats: After paclitaxel-nedaplatin, abundant clones were more likely to contract than amplify. Tumor-infiltrating lymphocytes showed no significant post-chemotherapy TCR diversity increase, unlike peripheral T cells.

In germline, CDR1 is MNHNS, CDR2 SASEGT. V lost 8 bases, J lost 3 bases, and 8 bases stayed unmatched. This CDR3 contains 15 residues. TCRdb itself ran the PCR reads through MiXCR, one entry per CDR3 protein. The data hold 10,000 to 11,000 distinct CDR3 sequences, with roughly 60% observed a single time. Documented time point: after preoperative PTX-NDP chemotherapy. Paclitaxel-nedaplatin chemotherapy was given to patients ahead of their surgery. The receptor was isolated from a human donor with esophageal squamous cell carcinoma. The donor label of this sample is uncertain. The material was obtained from a patient given preoperative chemotherapy. The chain couples TRBV6-1 to TRBJ2-4; 9 positions match TRBD2. CDR3 sequence reads: CASLPREGHKNIQYF. As DNA, the CDR3 is TGTGCCAGCCTACCGCGGGAGGGCCACAAAAACATTCAGTACTTC.